This T cell receptor beta chain was captured in a study of response to subunit inactivated influenza vaccine. Using its own MiXCR run on the RT-PCR reads, TCRdb lists one record per CDR3 protein. This table has hundreds of thousands of distinct CDR3 sequences, 15% to 17% appearing once. Study outcomes and limitations: The authors suggested that few new T cells are recruited per seasonal influenza vaccination.

Notes on this clonotype: As yet, its antigen is unknown.

CDR1 is SGHTA and CDR2 is FQGNSA in the germline V gene. The CDR3 runs to 13 residues. V lost 10 bases and J lost 3; bases outside the gene matches: 4. The chain links TRBV7-2 to TRBJ2-3, with 10 bases fitting TRBD1. Sequences were derived from PBMCs from blood, sampled 12 days after vaccination. This receptor was obtained from a man in his forties or fifties who received an inactivated influenza vaccine. Here the CDR3 DNA reads TGTGCCATCGGGGACAGGGGTACAGATACGCAGTATTTT. Translation gives CAIGDRGTDTQYF.